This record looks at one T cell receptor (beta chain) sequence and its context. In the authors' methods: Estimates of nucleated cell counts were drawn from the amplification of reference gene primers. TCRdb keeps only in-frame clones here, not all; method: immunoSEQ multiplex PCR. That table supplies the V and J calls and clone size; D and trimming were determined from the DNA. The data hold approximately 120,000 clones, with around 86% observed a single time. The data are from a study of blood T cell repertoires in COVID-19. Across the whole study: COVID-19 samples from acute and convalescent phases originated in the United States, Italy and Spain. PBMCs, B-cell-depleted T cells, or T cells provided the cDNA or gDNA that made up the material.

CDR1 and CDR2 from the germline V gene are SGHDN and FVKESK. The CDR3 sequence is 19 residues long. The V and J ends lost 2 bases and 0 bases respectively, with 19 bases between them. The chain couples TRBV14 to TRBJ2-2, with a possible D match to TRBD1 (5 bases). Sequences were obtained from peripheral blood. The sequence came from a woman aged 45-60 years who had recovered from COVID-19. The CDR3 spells CASSQQRGSVIPNTGELFF. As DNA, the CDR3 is TGTGCCAGCAGCCAACAAAGGGGTTCAGTCATCCCGAACACCGGGGAGCTGTTTTTT. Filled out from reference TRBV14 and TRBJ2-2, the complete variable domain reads EAGVTQFPSHSVIEKGQTVTLRCDPISGHDNLYWYRRVMGKEIKFLLHFVKESKQDESGMPNNRFLAERTGGTYSTLKVQPAELEDSGVYFCASSQQRGSVIPNTGELFFGEGSRLTVL.